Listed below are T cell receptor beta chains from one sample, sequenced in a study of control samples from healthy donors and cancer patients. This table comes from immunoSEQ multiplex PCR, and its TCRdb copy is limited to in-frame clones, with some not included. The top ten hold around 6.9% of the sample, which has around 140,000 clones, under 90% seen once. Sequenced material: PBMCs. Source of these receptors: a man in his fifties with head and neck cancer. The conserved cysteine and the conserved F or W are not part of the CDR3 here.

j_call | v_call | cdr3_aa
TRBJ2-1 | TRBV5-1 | ASSLQTSGAYNEQF
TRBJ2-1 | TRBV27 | ASSPVTSGSGNEQF
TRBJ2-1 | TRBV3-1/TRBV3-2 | ASSIRGEQF
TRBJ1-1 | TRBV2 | ASSEEWDTNTEAF
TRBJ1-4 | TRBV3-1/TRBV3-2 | ASSFQRDGEKLF
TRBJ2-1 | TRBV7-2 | ASSYDNSYNEQF
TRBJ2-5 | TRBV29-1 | SVEDGQGAETQY
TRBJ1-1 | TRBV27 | ASSPYRSPSDTEAF
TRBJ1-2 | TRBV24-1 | ATSDSTGTRAGYT
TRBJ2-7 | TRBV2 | ASSGQDRGEQY
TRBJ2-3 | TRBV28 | ASSGLAGAGTDTQY
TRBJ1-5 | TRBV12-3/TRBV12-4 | ASSQDRGAQH
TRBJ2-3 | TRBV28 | ASSPGQGLDTQY
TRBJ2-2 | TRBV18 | ASSPPGIYTGELF
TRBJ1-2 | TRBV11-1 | ASSLSGDGYT
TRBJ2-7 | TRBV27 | ASSLGRTGDEQY
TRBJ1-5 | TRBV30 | AWSVGEGPQH
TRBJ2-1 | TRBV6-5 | ASSLTGSSYNEQF
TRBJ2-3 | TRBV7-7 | ASSLGSHTDTQY
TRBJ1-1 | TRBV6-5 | ASRNGGPMNTEAF
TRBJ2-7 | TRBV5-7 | PQMKQY
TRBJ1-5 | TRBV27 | ASSTRTGPMTGQPQH
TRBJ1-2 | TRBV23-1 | ASRPQGKKANYGYT
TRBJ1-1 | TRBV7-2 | ASSLEWWRGGNTEAF
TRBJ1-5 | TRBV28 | ASSPPMGNQPQH
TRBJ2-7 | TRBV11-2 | ASTRGWGGSYEQY
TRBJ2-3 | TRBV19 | ASSWGDRVPTDTQY
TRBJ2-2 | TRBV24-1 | ATLDSGTGELF
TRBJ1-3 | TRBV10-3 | AISESRDFSGNTIY
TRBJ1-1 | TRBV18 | ASSLGLGLNTEAF
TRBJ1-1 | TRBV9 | ASSGSPSEMNTEAF
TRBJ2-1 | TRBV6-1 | ASSEVGGVYNEQF
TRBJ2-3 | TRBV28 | ASSLESSVTDTQY
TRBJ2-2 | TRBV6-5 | ASSYLAGGPFGELF
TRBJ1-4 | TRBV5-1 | ASSSDREGEKLF
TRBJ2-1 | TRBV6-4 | ASSDSGGPYNEQF
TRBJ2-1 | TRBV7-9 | ASSLGQGSSYNEQF
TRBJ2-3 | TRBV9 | ASSPHGLAGGLSTDTQY
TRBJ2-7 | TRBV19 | ASSIAGTGAYEQY
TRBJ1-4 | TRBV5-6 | ASSSGQGVREKLF
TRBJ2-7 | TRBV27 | ASSLASGVKQY
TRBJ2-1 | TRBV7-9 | ASSLSSHEQF
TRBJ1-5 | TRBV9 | ASSETGSNQPQH
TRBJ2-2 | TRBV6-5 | ASRPQGAGTGELF
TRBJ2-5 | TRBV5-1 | ASSLGFQETQY
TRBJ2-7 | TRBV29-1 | SVAITGTGPYEQY
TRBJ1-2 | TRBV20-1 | SAKTYGYT
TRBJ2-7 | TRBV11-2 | ASSFTSGLYEQY